One T cell receptor beta chain is described in this entry. The data stem from a study of control samples from healthy donors and cancer patients. Looked up from germline, CDR1 is SGHDT and CDR2 is YYEEEE. The CDR3 has 12 residues. Deletions cut 0 bases from V and 5 bases from J, with 6 bases between. Assay: immunoSEQ multiplex PCR; the TCRdb copy retains only in-frame clones and omits some. Of roughly 92,000 clones in the sample, approximately 91% were seen once. This receptor was taken from a woman aged 60-75 years in good health. The chain joins TRBV5-6 to TRBJ2-7; D is uncertain. Sequences were obtained from blood. This CDR3 reads CASSLAAHEQYF. The CDR3 DNA sequence: TGTGCCAGCAGCTTGGCGGCCCACGAGCAGTACTTC.